This T cell receptor beta chain emerged from a study of cytomegalovirus exposure and HLA in healthy donors. Study summary: A subsequent analysis stated that the approximately 120 validation repertoires were run on the same platform as the approximately 660 first-cohort repertoires.

Of note for this clone: The antigen remains unidentified.

Clones were read by immunoSEQ multiplex PCR, and TCRdb kept only the in-frame ones, dropping some. The repertoire includes roughly 120,000 clones, about 84% of them detected once, and nearly 5% sits in the top ten. The CDR3 length is 15 residues. Trimming shortened V by 4 bases and J by 3 bases, and 14 bases separated the two germline ends. Looked up from germline, CDR1 is SGHDT and CDR2 is YYEEEE. Study-level findings and limits: Specific recognition of CMV antigens was confirmed in vitro for three chains (all CMV-associated). Rare TCR sequences dominated, though some public TCRs recurred in many donors. There were 150 or so TCR beta chains listed as cytomegalovirus-associated.

This chain uses TRBV5-6 with TRBJ1-5; the D is unclear. The sequencing sample was made of PBMCs. This clonotype originated in a young man in good health and CMV-seronegative. CDR3 sequence reads: CASSRLKTDNQPQHF. CDR3 DNA: TGTGCCAGCAGCCGACTAAAAACGGACAATCAGCCCCAGCATTTT.